These 9 T cell receptor beta chains came from one sample sequenced in a study of blood T cell repertoires in COVID-19. The repertoire was sequenced with immunoSEQ multiplex PCR; TCRdb's copy has only in-frame clones and lacks some. The table shows some 240,000 clones, with around 87% occurring only once. The sequencing sample was made of peripheral blood. The origin of the receptors is a woman in her fifties or sixties with COVID-19, enrolled during active disease.

The chain couples TRBV19 to TRBJ1-5, with a tentative D call TRBD1 (5 bases). This CDR3 is built from 15 residues. Per the germline V gene, CDR1 is LNHDA and CDR2 is SQIVND (reference sequence). V was trimmed by 3 bases and J by 6 bases, leaving 15 bases between them. The CDR3 region has the DNA TGTGCCAGTAGTATGGGGGGAGGGGCAGGTCAGCCCCAGCATTTT. Its translation is CASSMGGGAGQPQHF.

CDR3 sequence: CASSLTEGYTDTQYF. In DNA, the CDR3 is TGTGCCAGCAGCTTAACTGAGGGCTACACAGATACGCAGTATTTT. The chain uses TRBV7-9 and TRBJ2-3; TRBD2 might be the D (5 bases). From germline, CDR1 is SEHNR and CDR2 FQNEAQ (reference sequence). Trimming pared 2 bases from V and 2 bases from J, leaving 11 bases between. This CDR3 has 15 residues.

The V and J genes are TRBV9 and TRBJ1-2, with unresolved D. The ends were cut back, 0 bases at V and 0 bases at J, with 9 bases in the middle. CDR1 is SGDLS, CDR2 YYNGEE, per germline. CDR3 length: 15 amino acids. The CDR3: CASSVDEGANYGYTF. CDR3 DNA sequence: TGTGCCAGCAGCGTAGATGAGGGAGCTAACTATGGCTACACCTTC.

Note on this clone: This specimen includes other DNA sequences encoding the same CDR3. This chain connects TRBV20-1 to TRBJ1-1; D uncertain. The CDR3 length is 11 residues. V lost 6 bases to trimming and J lost 3 bases, with 8 bases between them. Germline V gene data show CDR1 as DFQATT and CDR2 as SNEGSKA (reference sequence). CDR3 nucleotide sequence: TGCAGTGCAAGTCTCGACACTGAAGCTTTCTTT. Translation: CSASLDTEAFF.

The chain links TRBV27 to TRBJ1-2; TRBD1 might be the D (5 bases). Germline V gene data show CDR1 as MNHEY and CDR2 as SMNVEV (reference sequence). The CDR3 has 15 amino acids. V lost 7 bases to trimming and J lost 6 bases, with 21 bases between them. In nucleotides, the CDR3 is TGTGCCAGCACCGCAAAGCCGGGGGTTGTAGATGGCTACACCTTC. It yields the protein CASTAKPGVVDGYTF.

This chain connects TRBV10-3 to TRBJ1-2; TRBD1 is a possible D gene (6 bases). In germline, CDR1 is ENHRY, CDR2 SYGVKD. The CDR3 has 15 residues. The ends were cut back, 3 bases at V and 5 bases at J, with 16 bases in the middle. The CDR3 DNA follows: TGTGCCATCAGTGAATACGGACAGCCGTCATATGGCTACACCTTC. The encoded protein is CAISEYGQPSYGYTF.

V is TRBV19 and J is TRBJ2-1, with a weak D call TRBD2 (6 bases). Germline-derived CDR1 and CDR2 are LNHDA and SQIVND (reference sequence). This CDR3 region has 14 residues. Trimming shortened V by 3 bases and J by 6 bases, and 12 bases separated the two germline ends. CDR3 amino acids: CASSIAGRANEQFF. As DNA, the CDR3 is TGTGCCAGTAGTATTGCGGGGAGAGCCAATGAGCAGTTCTTC. The full variable domain, in which reference TRBV19 and TRBJ2-1 provide the parts outside the CDR3, is DGGITQSPKYLFRKEGQNVTLSCEQNLNHDAMYWYRQDPGQGLRLIYYSQIVNDFQKGDIAEGYSVSREKKESFPLTVTSAQKNPTAFYLCASSIAGRANEQFFGPGTRLTVL.

V is TRBV7-9 and J is TRBJ1-1; 9 bases map to TRBD1. Germline V lookup: CDR1 SEHNR, CDR2 FQNEAQ (reference sequence). Losses at the gene ends were 6 bases for V and 8 bases for J; bases not matched to a gene: 7. This CDR3 comprises 13 residues. In DNA form, the CDR3 reads TGTGCCAGCAGAACAGGGGGCGCGGGGGAAGCTTTCTTT. Amino acid sequence: CASRTGGAGEAFF.

The chain is built from TRBV5-1 and TRBJ1-2; no reliable D call. This CDR3 comprises 13 residues. Trimming stripped 0 bases from V and 0 bases from J, with 3 bases between. The germline gives CDR1 SGHRS, CDR2 YFSETQ. This chain's CDR3 is CASSLAANYGYTF. The CDR3 coding sequence is TGCGCCAGCAGCTTGGCGGCTAACTATGGCTACACCTTC.